Presented here are 3 T cell receptor beta chains from one specimen sequenced in a study of cytomegalovirus exposure and HLA in healthy donors. Using immunoSEQ multiplex PCR, the repertoire was profiled, and TCRdb retains in-frame clones only, with some absent. The sample yields about 330,000 clones, 86% seen once. Sequencing input: PBMCs. Receptor source: a woman between 18 and 29 years old in good health and CMV-seronegative.

This clone has a handful of counts. This chain uses TRBV28 with TRBJ2-3; TRBD2 aligns across 7 bases. Germline values: CDR1 MDHEN, CDR2 SYDVKM. The ends lost 5 bases at V and 2 bases at J; junction bases unmatched: 7. The CDR3 sequence is 15 residues long. CDR3 amino acids: CASSLLADNTDTQYF. CDR3 in DNA: TGTGCCAGCAGTCTTCTAGCGGACAACACAGATACGCAGTATTTT. The full variable domain, in which reference TRBV28 and TRBJ2-3 provide the parts outside the CDR3, is DVKVTQSSRYLVKRTGEKVFLECVQDMDHENMFWYRQDPGLGLRLIYFSYDVKMKEKGDIPEGYSVSREKKERFSLILESASTNQTSMYLCASSLLADNTDTQYFGPGTRLTVL.

The chain uses TRBV2 and TRBJ1-2, with 8 nucleotides matching TRBD1. The V gene end was trimmed by 1 base and the J gene end by 4 bases; junction bases not matched to a gene: 2. The length of the CDR3 is 14 residues. Per germline, CDR1 SNHLY and CDR2 FYNNEI. In DNA, the CDR3 is TGTGCCAGCAGTGAAGGGACAGGGCTCTATGGCTACACCTTC. This gives the protein CASSEGTGLYGYTF.

The chain joins TRBV6-5 to TRBJ2-2; D may be TRBD1 (6 bases). V was trimmed by 6 bases and J by 6 bases, leaving 17 bases between them. This CDR3 is built from 15 residues. Germline V gene lookup returns CDR1 MNHEY and CDR2 SVGAGI. CDR3 DNA sequence: TGTGCCAGCAGACAGGACAGTACGGCCTCCGGGGAGCTGTTTTTT. Residues: CASRQDSTASGELFF.